This T cell receptor (beta chain) came from a study of shared clonotypes between healthy human individuals. Study results and caveats: About 5% was the fraction of naive CD4 clonotypes found shared across a handful of donors.

TCRdb's table, derived via immunoSEQ multiplex PCR, lists solely in-frame clones and lacks some. Among around 2,000,000 clones listed, about 95% were seen once. Note on this clone: The antigen remains unidentified. Its ends do not fully match the called genes, so a read error is possible.

CD45RO-negative CD8 cells positively selected for CCR7 made up the naive population, which excluded terminally differentiated effector memory CD45RA+ cells. Germline assignment: CDR1 SGHAT and CDR2 FQNNGV. The CDR3 runs 19 residues. This receptor was identified in a man aged 18 to 30 in good health. Specimen: naive CD8+ T cells sorted from blood. This chain joins TRBV11-2 and TRBJ2-5; possible D gene TRBD1, 5 bases. CDR3 bases: TGTGCCAGCAGCCTAGAGCTCTCGGACACGGTGGGGAATCAAGAGACCCAGTACTTC. Its translation is CASSLELSDTVGNQETQYF.